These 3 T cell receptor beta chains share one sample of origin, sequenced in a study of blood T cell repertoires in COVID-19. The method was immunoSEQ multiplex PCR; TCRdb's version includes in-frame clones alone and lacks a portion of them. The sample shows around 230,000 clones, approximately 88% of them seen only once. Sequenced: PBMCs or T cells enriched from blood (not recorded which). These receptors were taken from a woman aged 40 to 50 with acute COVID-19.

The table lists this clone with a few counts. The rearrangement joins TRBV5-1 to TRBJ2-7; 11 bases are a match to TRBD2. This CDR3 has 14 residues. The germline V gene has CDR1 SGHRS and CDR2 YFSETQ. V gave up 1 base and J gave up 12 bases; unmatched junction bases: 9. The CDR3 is CASSLIGTSGCPYV. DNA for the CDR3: TGCGCCAGCAGCTTGATAGGGACTAGCGGATGCCCGTACGTC.

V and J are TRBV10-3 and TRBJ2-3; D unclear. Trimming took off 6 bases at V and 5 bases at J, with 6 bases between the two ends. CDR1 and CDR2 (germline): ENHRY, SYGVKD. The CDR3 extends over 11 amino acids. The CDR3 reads CAISDLDTQYF. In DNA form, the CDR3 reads TGTGCCATCAGCGACTTAGATACGCAGTATTTT.

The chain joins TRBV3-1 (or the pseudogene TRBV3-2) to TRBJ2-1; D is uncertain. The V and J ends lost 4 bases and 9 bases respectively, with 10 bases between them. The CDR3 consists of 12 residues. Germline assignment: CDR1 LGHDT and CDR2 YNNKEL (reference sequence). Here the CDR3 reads CASSRLTGEQFF. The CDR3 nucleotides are TGTGCCAGCAGCCGGCTGACGGGTGAGCAGTTCTTC.